This T cell receptor beta chain was recorded in a study of OX40 agonist ivuxolimab in advanced cancers. Overall study results and limits: Researchers did not establish what antigens the expanded peripheral T cells target.

Sequencing used immunoSEQ multiplex PCR; TCRdb keeps in-frame clones, though not all of them. The table shows 55,000 to 60,000 clones, with 65% to 85% occurring only once. As for this clone: What it binds is unknown.

This TCR derives from an adult with an advanced solid tumor such as melanoma, head and neck, liver or kidney cancer. Sequencing used CD4+ or CD8+ T cells sorted from blood, obtained in a trial of the OX40 agonist ivuxolimab.

The CDR3 sequence is CASSLEGRGELFF. The CDR3 DNA reads TGTGCCAGCAGCTTGGAGGGTCGCGGGGAGCTGTTTTTT. The genes are TRBV5-5 and TRBJ2-2; D unresolved. From germline, CDR1 is SGHKS and CDR2 YYEKEE (reference sequence). This CDR3 spans 13 amino acids. Trimming shortened V by 0 bases and J by 7 bases, and 7 bases separated the two germline ends.